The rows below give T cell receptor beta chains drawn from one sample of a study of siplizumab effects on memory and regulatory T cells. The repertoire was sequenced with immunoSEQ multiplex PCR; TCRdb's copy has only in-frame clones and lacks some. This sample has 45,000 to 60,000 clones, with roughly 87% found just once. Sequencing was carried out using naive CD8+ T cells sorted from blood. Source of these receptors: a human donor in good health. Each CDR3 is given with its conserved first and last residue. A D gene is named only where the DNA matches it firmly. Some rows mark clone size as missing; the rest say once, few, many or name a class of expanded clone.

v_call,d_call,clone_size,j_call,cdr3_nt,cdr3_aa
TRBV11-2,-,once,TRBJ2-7,TGTGCCAGCAGCTTAGCGGTCCAGGGTCTCTCGTCCTACGAGCAGTACTTC,CASSLAVQGLSSYEQYF
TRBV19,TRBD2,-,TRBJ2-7,TGTGCCAGTAGTATTCTTAGCGGGCCGATCTACGAGCAGTACTTC,CASSILSGPIYEQYF
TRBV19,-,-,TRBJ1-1,TGTGCCAGTAGTATGCTTCGACAGCCGAACACTGAAGCTTTCTTT,CASSMLRQPNTEAFF
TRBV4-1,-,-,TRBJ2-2,TGCGCCAGCAGCCAAGGGGGCGGACCAGACGGCGCCGGGGAGCTGTTTTTT,CASSQGGGPDGAGELFF
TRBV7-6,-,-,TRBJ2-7,TGTGCCAGCAGCCCACCGGCCTCGGGCCAGCAGTACTTC,CASSPPASGQQYF
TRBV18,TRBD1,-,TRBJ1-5,TGTGCCAGCTCACCCTTTGGGACAGGGAGCAATCAGCCCCAGCATTTT,CASSPFGTGSNQPQHF
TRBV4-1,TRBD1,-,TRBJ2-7,TGCGCCAGCAGCCAAGTCCCGCCGGGACAGGGGACAACCTACGAGCAGTACTTC,CASSQVPPGQGTTYEQYF
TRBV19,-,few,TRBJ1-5,TGTGCCAGTAGTGTGGACACCCACAATCAGCCCCAGCATTTT,CASSVDTHNQPQHF
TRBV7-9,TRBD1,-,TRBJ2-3,TGTGCCAGCAGTCGTCGACAGGGTGGTCGCACAGATACGCAGTATTTT,CASSRRQGGRTDTQYF
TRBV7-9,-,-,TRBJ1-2,TGTGCCAGCAGCTTATTGCGGGGAAGCACCTTCTATGGCTACACCTTC,CASSLLRGSTFYGYTF
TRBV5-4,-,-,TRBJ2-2,TGTGCCAGCAGCTTCGGGGTGGGACCCGGGGAGCTGTTTTTT,CASSFGVGPGELFF
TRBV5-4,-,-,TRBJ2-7,TGTGCCAGCACCGCAGGGGCCGGAGCCTACGAGCAGTACTTC,CASTAGAGAYEQYF
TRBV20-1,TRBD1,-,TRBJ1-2,TGCAGTGCTGGGGGACAGGCTAGCTACACCTTC,CSAGGQASYTF
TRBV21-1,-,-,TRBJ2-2,TGTGCCAGCAGCAAGACTAGTACCTCTGACGCCGGGGAGCTGTTTTTT,CASSKTSTSDAGELFF
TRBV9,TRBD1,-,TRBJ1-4,TGTGCCAGCAGCGAGGACAGGGGGAGAGGGGTTAATGAAAAACTGTTTTTT,CASSEDRGRGVNEKLFF